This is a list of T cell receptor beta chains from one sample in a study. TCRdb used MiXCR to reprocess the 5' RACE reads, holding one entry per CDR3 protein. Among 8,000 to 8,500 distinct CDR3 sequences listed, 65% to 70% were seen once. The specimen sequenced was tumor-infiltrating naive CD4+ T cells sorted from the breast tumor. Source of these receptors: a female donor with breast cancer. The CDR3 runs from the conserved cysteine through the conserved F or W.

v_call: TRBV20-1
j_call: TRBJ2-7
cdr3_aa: CSAGAPQGALGQYF

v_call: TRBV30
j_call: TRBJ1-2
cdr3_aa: CAWTSANYGYTF

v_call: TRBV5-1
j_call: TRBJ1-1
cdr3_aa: CASSPISGVEAFF

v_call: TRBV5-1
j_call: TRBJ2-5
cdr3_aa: CASSSGLADQETQYF

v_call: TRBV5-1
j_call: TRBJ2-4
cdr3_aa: CASSPGGLAKNIQYF

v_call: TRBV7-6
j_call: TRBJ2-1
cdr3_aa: CASSLAGYNFGGDEQFF

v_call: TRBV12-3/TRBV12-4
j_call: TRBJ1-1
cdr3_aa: CASRPPPWGPAFF

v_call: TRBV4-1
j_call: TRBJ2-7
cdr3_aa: CASSLMLRTSGSYYEQYF

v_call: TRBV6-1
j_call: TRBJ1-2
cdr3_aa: CASSEMGGQGRNQGYTF

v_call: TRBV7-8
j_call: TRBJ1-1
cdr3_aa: CASSLRSGNTEAFF

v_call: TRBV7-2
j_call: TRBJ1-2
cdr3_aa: CASSLYTGGGGYTF

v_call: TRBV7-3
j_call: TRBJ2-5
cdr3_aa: CASSSQPGLQETQYF

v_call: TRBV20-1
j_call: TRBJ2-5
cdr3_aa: CSARVWVQETQYF

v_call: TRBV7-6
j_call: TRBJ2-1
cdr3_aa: CASRRLAGSSCNEQFF

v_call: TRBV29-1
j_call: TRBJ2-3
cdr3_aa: CSVVAGSTDTQYF

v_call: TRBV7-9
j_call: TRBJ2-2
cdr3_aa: CASSLALTGELFF

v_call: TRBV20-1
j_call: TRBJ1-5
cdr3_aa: CSALQTGAAPQHF

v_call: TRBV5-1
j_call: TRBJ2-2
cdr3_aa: CASSPWTGGGELFF

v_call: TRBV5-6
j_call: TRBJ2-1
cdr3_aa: CASSLGELRRGVIHEQFF

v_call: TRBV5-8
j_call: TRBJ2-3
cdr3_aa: CAGSPLAYSTDTQYF

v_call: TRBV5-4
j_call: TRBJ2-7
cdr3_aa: CAGSSRLAGAYEQYF

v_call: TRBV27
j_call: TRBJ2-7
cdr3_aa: CASAGQGFGMGEQYF

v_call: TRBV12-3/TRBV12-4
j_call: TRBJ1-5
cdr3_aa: CASSLGQGQPQHF

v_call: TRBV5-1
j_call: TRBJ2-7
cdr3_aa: CASSQNHRGDEQYF

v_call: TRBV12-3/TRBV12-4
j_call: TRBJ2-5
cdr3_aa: CASRFGGPQETQYF

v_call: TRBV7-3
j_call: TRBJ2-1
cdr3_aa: CASSKDRGFYNEQFF

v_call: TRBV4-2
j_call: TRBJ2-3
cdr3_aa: CASSQGTLATSTDTQYF

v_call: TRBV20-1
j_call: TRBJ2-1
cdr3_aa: CSALRTTTYNEQLF

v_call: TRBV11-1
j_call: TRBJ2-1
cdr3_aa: CASSFNLAGSDEQFF

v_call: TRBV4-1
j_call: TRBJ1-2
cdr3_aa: CASSKDTINYGYTF

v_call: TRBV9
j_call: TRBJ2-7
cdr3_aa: CASSVQSYEQYF

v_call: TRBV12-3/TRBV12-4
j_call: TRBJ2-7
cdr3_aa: CASSPGQNYEQYF

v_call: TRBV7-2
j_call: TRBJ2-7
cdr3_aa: CASSLAGAPMIYEQYF

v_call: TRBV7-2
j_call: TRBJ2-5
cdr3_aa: CASSSGVETQYF

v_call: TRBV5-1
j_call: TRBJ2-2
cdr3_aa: CASSLSPGTNTGELFF

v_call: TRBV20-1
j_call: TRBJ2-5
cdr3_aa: CSAPAGARETQYF

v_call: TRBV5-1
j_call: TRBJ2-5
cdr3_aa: CASSGGTGGETQYF

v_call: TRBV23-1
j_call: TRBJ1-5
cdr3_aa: CASSQWVPGGTGQPQHF

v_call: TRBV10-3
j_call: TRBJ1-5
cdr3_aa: CAISESATGNQPQHF

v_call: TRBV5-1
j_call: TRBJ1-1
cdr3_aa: CASLEGTAEGEAFF